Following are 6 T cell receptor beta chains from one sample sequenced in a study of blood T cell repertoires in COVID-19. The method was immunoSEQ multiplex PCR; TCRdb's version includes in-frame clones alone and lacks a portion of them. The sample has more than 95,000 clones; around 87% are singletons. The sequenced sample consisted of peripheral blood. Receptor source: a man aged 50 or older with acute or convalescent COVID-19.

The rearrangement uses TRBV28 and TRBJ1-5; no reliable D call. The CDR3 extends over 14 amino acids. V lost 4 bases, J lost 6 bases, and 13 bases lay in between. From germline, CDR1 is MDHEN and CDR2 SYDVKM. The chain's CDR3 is CASSSAGSGQPQHF. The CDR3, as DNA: TGTGCCAGCAGTTCGGCGGGGAGTGGTCAGCCCCAGCATTTT.

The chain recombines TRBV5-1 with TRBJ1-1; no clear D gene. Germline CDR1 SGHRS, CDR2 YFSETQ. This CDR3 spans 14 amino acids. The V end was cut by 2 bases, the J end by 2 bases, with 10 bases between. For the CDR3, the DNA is TGCGCCAGCAGCTTAAATACTTTAAACACTGAAGCTTTCTTT. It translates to CASSLNTLNTEAFF.

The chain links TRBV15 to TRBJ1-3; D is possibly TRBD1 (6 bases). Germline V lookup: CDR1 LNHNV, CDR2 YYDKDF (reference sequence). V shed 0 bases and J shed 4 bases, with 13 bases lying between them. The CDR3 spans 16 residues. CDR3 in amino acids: CATSRETGKRGNTIYF. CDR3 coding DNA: TGTGCCACCAGCAGAGAAACAGGGAAGAGAGGAAACACCATATATTTT.

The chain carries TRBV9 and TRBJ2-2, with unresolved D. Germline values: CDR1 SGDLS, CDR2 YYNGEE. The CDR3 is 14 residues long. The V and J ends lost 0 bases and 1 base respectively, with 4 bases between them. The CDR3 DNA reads TGTGCCAGCAGCGTAGTACTGAACACCGGGGAGCTGTTTTTT. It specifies CASSVVLNTGELFF.

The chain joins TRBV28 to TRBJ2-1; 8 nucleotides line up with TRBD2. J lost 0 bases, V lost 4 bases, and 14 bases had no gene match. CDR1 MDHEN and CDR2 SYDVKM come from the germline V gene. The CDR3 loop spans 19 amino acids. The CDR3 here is CASSSQRSGGKSSYNEQFF. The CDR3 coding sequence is TGTGCCAGCAGTTCGCAGCGGAGCGGGGGAAAAAGCTCCTACAATGAGCAGTTCTTC.

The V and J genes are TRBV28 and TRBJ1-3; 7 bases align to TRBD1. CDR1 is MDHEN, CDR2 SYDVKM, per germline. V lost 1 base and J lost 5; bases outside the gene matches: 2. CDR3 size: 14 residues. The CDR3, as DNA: TGTGCCAGCAGTTTATCGACAGGGCGAAACACCATATATTTT. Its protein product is CASSLSTGRNTIYF.